Sequencing of this T cell receptor (beta chain) was carried out in a study of metastatic and nonmetastatic thyroid tumors. On the study more broadly: From malignant and benign thyroid patients, repertoires in blood and in tumor or nodule tissue were compared. General study results and limits: When malignant thyroid tumors were compared with benign nodules, TCR beta diversity was reportedly significantly higher in the malignant tumors. This held in both blood and tumor samples.

This clone has a count of ten or more. Its specificity is unknown. Original data processing: Using the CDR3 differences seen across clinicopathological groups, the authors built a distant-metastasis classifier for papillary thyroid cancer, which was meant to discriminate distant-metastatic patients. Using MiXCR, TCRdb re-called clones from the PCR reads. The V and J calls and clone size are TCRdb's, not the authors'. The sample lists approximately 13,000 clones; about 22% were seen once. V shed 4 bases, J shed 4 bases, and the junction held 9 bases outside the gene matches. The CDR3 spans 15 residues. Germline V gives CDR1 SGHDN, CDR2 FVKESK. No treatment had been given to any patient before thyroid surgery.

This chain uses TRBV14 with TRBJ1-2, with 7 bases fitting TRBD1. Sequenced material: blood. This clonotype originated in a male donor with papillary thyroid cancer or a benign thyroid nodule (not recorded which). Some clones in this sample may be carry-over from other donors' samples. CDR3 DNA sequence: TGTGCCAGCAGCCGCAACCTCGGGACAGTCTATGGCTACACCTTC. Amino acids: CASSRNLGTVYGYTF.